This T cell receptor (beta chain) was retrieved from a study of T cell clonotyping in hematopoietic cell transplantation. The study's findings and limits: Broader posttransplant TCR repertoire diversity was predicted by graft donor and pretransplant recipient Inverse Simpson Index values. Pathologically expanded recipient clonotypes increased progressively from day 30 to day 180 as diversity fell. At the given depth, recipient repertoires were over 95% de novo clonotypes.

Comments on this clone: Its antigen is unidentified.

Recipient blood drawn about 28 days pretransplant and days 30, 100, 180 after. Data came from immunoSEQ multiplex PCR; TCRdb stores just in-frame clones and leaves some out. The sample has some 6,200 clones, 77% seen once. The CDR3 runs 17 residues. V lost 0 bases, J lost 4 bases, and 17 bases lay in between. Germline V CDR1 and CDR2: WNHNN, SYGVQD (reference sequence). This clonotype was sampled from a female patient younger than 45 who had an allogeneic stem cell transplant, so the T cells may come from the graft donor. Some clones in this sample may be carry-over from other donors' samples. V gene TRBV10-1 combines with J gene TRBJ2-3; D may match TRBD1 or TRBD2 (6 bases each). Sequenced material: PBMCs, taken 100 days after allogeneic stem cell transplant. CDR3 DNA sequence: TGCGCCAGCAGTGAGTCCGAATTCAAGGGGGAGGCAGATACGCAGTATTTT. This sequence encodes CASSESEFKGEADTQYF.